This T cell receptor beta chain was identified during a study of blood T cell repertoires in COVID-19 (dated by TCRdb to 2019 to 2021). The study in broad terms: Samples from collaborators originated in the United States, Italy and Spain and spanned both the acute and convalescent phases of COVID-19. The material from the prospective study consisted of cDNA or gDNA derived from T cells, B-cell-depleted T cells, or PBMCs. The dataset comprised deeply sampled blood TCRbeta repertoires from subjects exposed to, actively infected with, or recovered from COVID-19. The repertoires were made available in a free public database intended to serve as a resource for research on the immune response to SARS-CoV-2. The samples were drawn from two sources: the first 160 participants of the ongoing ImmuneRACE study, and 1,000 to 1,500 subjects contributed by 6 global collaborators. A de-identified subject ID, COVID-19 status, age in years and sex were almost always included in the sample metadata. Where available, HLA class I and class II types were taken from metadata supplied by the sample provider and were not determined by assay-based typing.

About this clone itself: No antigen is known for it. Base quality data are lacking; no much larger clone is found one base away.

The germline V end is reduced by 5 bases and the J end by 4 bases; junction bases left unmatched: 9. Looking up the germline V gene yields CDR1 SGHNT and CDR2 YENEEA. There are 16 amino acids in the CDR3, from cysteine to phenylalanine inclusive. Kept here is only the CDR3 DNA, which spans 48 bases and is read in frame from base 1. Collaborating institutions collected whole blood in K2EDTA tubes following their own protocols. For TCRbeta analysis, collaborator samples were shipped as frozen whole blood, as isolated PBMCs, or as DNA extracted from either sample type. The immunoSEQ Assay, a bias-controlled multiplex PCR, was used to amplify TCRbeta CDR3 regions from genomic DNA. Per the source publication's procedure: Nucleated cell counts per sample were estimated from amplification of reference gene primers within the assay. Sequence reads were collapsed and filtered to measure the absolute abundance of every unique TCRbeta CDR3 rearrangement. Productive Simpson clonality was computed per sample as the square root of Simpson's diversity index over productive rearrangements. Not all clones reach the TCRdb copy of this immuneACCESS table, which keeps in-frame sequences only. Checked studies attribute under half of the gap to unresolved V genes and leave the rest unexplained. The D gene and trimming were derived from the DNA, and the V and J assignments and clone size from that table. For this sample there are approximately 360,000 clones; nearly 90% appear just once. 6.5% of the sample lies in the top ten.

The paper as a whole reports these results and caveats: Clinical and demographic metadata were provided uncurated, with the amount varying by source and participant.

Rearrangement joined TRBV11-3 to TRBJ2-3, with 10 bases in between that match TRBD1. Sequencing was performed on peripheral blood. The sequence was collected from a man between 18 and 35 years old with active or convalescent COVID-19. The DNA is as follows: TGTGCCAGCAGCATCGGACAGGGGGGGCCGGCAGATACGCAGTATTTT. It encodes CASSIGQGGPADTQYF.